The rows below give T cell receptor beta chains drawn from one sample of a study of graft-versus-host responses after intestinal transplantation. Sequencing used immunoSEQ multiplex PCR; TCRdb keeps in-frame clones, though not all of them. The repertoire holds just over 40,000 clones, with approximately 95% as singletons. Their specific antigens are unknown. Sequencing used unstimulated CD8+ T cells sorted from spleen or lymph node cells, obtained before transplant. These receptor sequences come from a human donor who was the organ donor for an intestinal transplant. Each CDR3 is given with its conserved first and last residue. Each record gives: D gene, CDR3 length, J gene, clone size, V gene, CDR3 protein, CDR3 DNA. A D gene is named only where the DNA matches it firmly. The listing skips clone size in some rows; elsewhere it reads once, few, many or a size class.

TRBD1	13	TRBJ2-7	.	TRBV10-3	CAIRTDRGYEQYF	TGTGCCATCAGGACTGACAGGGGCTACGAGCAGTACTTC
TRBD1	15	TRBJ1-2	.	TRBV7-9	CASSLRGQGGYGYTF	TGTGCCAGCAGCCTCAGGGGACAGGGAGGATATGGCTACACCTTC
.	14	TRBJ2-7	once	TRBV5-1	CASSTHRLRDEQYF	TGCGCCAGCAGCACCCACCGTTTGCGCGACGAGCAGTACTTC
.	15	TRBJ2-2	.	TRBV7-6	CASSTQSGFTGELFF	TGTGCCAGCAGCACCCAATCAGGGTTCACCGGGGAGCTGTTTTTT
.	13	TRBJ2-2	.	TRBV4-1	CASSPPDTGELFF	TGCGCCAGCAGCCCACCGGACACCGGGGAGCTGTTTTTT
.	12	TRBJ2-1	.	TRBV6-9	CASSNSYNEQFF	TGTGCCAGCAGTAACTCTTACAATGAGCAGTTCTTC
.	17	TRBJ1-1	once	TRBV4-2	CASSQVWELLGSTEAFF	TGTGCCAGCAGCCAAGTTTGGGAGCTCCTTGGTTCCACTGAAGCTTTCTTT
.	13	TRBJ2-7	.	TRBV6-5	CASREDQGYEQYF	TGTGCCAGCAGAGAAGATCAGGGTTACGAGCAGTACTTC
.	15	TRBJ2-1	.	TRBV5-8	CASSLGLASYNEQFF	TGTGCCAGCAGCCTGGGACTGGCCTCCTACAATGAGCAGTTCTTC
.	16	TRBJ2-3	.	TRBV27	CASSPWGLHKTDTQYF	TGTGCCAGCAGCCCGTGGGGACTCCACAAGACAGATACGCAGTATTTT
TRBD2	18	TRBJ2-2	once	TRBV4-3	CASSQDYPGGGIPGELFF	TGCGCCAGCAGCCAAGATTACCCTGGCGGGGGAATTCCCGGGGAGCTGTTTTTT
.	17	TRBJ1-5	few	TRBV15	CATSRDRWGWGNQPQHF	TGTGCCACCAGCAGAGATCGGTGGGGGTGGGGCAATCAGCCCCAGCATTTT
.	15	TRBJ2-7	.	TRBV7-8	CASSLGSGPSYEQYF	TGTGCCAGCAGCTTAGGTTCAGGGCCGTCCTACGAGCAGTACTTC
.	17	TRBJ2-6	.	TRBV4-1	CASSQEDSPSGANVLTF	TGCGCCAGCAGCCAAGAGGACAGTCCCTCTGGGGCCAACGTCCTGACTTTC
TRBD1	14	TRBJ2-5	.	TRBV11-1	CASSLGQGRETQYF	TGTGCCAGCAGCTTAGGACAGGGCAGGGAGACCCAGTACTTC
.	21	TRBJ1-5	.	TRBV4-1	CASSHTVLRTGVSAGNQPQHF	TGCGCCAGCAGCCATACGGTACTTCGGACCGGGGTTAGCGCAGGCAATCAGCCCCAGCATTTT
.	12	TRBJ2-7	few	TRBV19	CASTGGLGEQYF	TGTGCCAGTACAGGAGGGCTGGGCGAGCAGTACTTC
TRBD2	20	TRBJ2-3	.	TRBV5-1	CASSSRLAGGPIPLTDTQYF	TGCGCCAGCAGCTCTCGACTAGCGGGGGGGCCAATCCCGCTTACAGATACGCAGTATTTT
TRBD2	18	TRBJ2-3	.	TRBV27	CASSLSPRAGGRTDTQYF	TGTGCCAGCAGTTTATCGCCAAGGGCGGGGGGACGCACAGATACGCAGTATTTT
TRBD1	14	TRBJ2-7	.	TRBV27	CATRTGGASGEQYF	TGTGCCACCAGGACAGGGGGCGCGTCAGGCGAGCAGTACTTC
.	17	TRBJ2-1	once	TRBV7-6	CASSLVLGFSSYNEQFF	TGTGCCAGCAGCTTAGTCCTGGGGTTCAGCTCCTACAATGAGCAGTTCTTC
.	13	TRBJ2-7	.	TRBV2	CASSVPGPYEQYF	TGTGCCAGCAGTGTTCCGGGCCCCTACGAGCAGTACTTC
.	15	TRBJ1-6	.	TRBV7-6	CASSLDPYTPSPLHF	TGTGCCAGCAGCTTAGATCCCTATACCCCTTCACCCCTCCACTTT
.	14	TRBJ2-7	.	TRBV6-6	CASSPLTPSYEQYF	TGTGCCAGCAGCCCACTGACCCCCTCCTACGAGCAGTACTTC
.	16	TRBJ2-1	.	TRBV5-1	CASSSGLSSSYNEQFF	TGCGCCAGCAGCTCTGGACTTTCGAGCTCCTACAATGAGCAGTTCTTC
TRBD1	17	TRBJ2-7	.	TRBV18	CASSPQEDRGLTYEQYF	TGTGCCAGCTCACCCCAAGAGGACAGGGGGCTGACCTACGAGCAGTACTTC
.	13	TRBJ2-7	.	TRBV7-2	CASSLGGNYEQYF	TGTGCCAGCAGCTTAGGAGGCAACTACGAGCAGTACTTC
TRBD2	14	TRBJ2-1	.	TRBV6-5	CASRISGGNNEQFF	TGTGCCAGCAGAATTAGCGGGGGTAACAATGAGCAGTTCTTC
.	12	TRBJ2-2	.	TRBV27	CASRTDSGELFF	TGTGCCAGCAGAACCGATTCCGGGGAGCTGTTTTTT
.	12	TRBJ2-1	.	TRBV6-5	CASSPGYNEQFF	TGTGCCAGCAGCCCAGGCTACAATGAGCAGTTCTTC
.	13	TRBJ1-6	.	TRBV5-6	CASSLAGNSPLHF	TGTGCCAGCAGCTTGGCCGGAAATTCACCCCTCCACTTT
TRBD2	13	TRBJ2-2	.	TRBV19	CAIGGENTGELFF	TGTGCCATCGGGGGGGAGAACACCGGGGAGCTGTTTTTT
TRBD1	14	TRBJ1-6	.	TRBV6-1	CASSWTGDSSPLHF	TGTGCCAGCAGCTGGACAGGGGATAGTTCACCCCTCCACTTT